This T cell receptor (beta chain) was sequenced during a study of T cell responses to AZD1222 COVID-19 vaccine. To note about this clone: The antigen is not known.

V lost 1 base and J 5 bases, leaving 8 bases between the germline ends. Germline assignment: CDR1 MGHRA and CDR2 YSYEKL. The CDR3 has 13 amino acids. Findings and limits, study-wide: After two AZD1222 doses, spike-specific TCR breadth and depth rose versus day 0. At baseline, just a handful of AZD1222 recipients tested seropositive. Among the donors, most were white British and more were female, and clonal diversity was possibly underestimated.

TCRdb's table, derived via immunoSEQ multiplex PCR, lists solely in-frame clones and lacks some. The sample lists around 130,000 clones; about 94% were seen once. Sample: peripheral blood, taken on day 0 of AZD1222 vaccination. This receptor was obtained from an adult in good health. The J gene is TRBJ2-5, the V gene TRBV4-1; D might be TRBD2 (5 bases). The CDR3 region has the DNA TGCGCCAGCAGCCAAGTCGGGGTGGAGACCCAGTACTTC. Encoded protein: CASSQVGVETQYF.